This T cell receptor beta chain was documented in a study of STAT5B mutations in CD4+ large granular lymphocyte leukemia. Turning to this clone: Its antigen is not identified.

Findings of the study overall: Top patient clones used TRBV06 genes more often: 8/27 versus 2/35 in controls. Patient CD4-sorted repertoires stayed more clonal than healthy ones after leukemic-clone removal. Data were not HLA-matched across samples.

Germline CDR1 reads MDHEN; CDR2 reads SYDVKM. The CDR3 is made up of 12 amino acids. V lost 5 bases and J 5 bases, leaving 10 bases between the germline ends. TCRdb keeps only in-frame clones here, not all; method: immunoSEQ multiplex PCR. The table includes roughly 30,000 clones, approximately 79% detected once. The receptor comes from a human donor in good health. The source material was CD4+ T cells from blood buffy coats. This sequence joins TRBV28 and TRBJ2-7; TRBD1 might be the D (5 bases). The CDR3 loop is CASSGRAHEQYV. DNA for the CDR3: TGTGCCAGCAGTGGCAGGGCCCACGAGCAGTACGTC.